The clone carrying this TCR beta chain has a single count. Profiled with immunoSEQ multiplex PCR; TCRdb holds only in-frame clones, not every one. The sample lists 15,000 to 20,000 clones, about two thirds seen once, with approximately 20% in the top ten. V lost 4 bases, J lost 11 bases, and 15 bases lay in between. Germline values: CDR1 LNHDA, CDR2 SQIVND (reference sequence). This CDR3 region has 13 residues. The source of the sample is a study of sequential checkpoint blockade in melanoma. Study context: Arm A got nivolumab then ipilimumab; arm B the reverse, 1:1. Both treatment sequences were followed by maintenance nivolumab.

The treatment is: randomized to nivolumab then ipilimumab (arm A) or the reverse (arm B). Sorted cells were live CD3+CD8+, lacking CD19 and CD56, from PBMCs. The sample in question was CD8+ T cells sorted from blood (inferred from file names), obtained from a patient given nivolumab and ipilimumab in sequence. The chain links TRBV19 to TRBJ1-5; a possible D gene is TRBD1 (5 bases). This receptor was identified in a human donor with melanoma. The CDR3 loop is CASSSSRGASQHF. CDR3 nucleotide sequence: TGTGCCAGTAGTAGCTCCCGCGGGGCGTCCCAGCATTTT.